This entry concerns a single T cell receptor beta chain. Its antigen is not identified. The data were taken from a study of vaccination and CD4 T cells after COVID-19. Study-wide context: Every participant had a vaccine, which was either BNT162b2 or mRNA-1273, given in two doses. Each of the control cultures got a CEFX pool, an HIV-1 Nef pool, or no peptide.

V gave up 4 bases and J gave up 8 bases, with 22 bases separating them. The length of the CDR3 is 15 residues. Germline V gene data show CDR1 as DFQATT and CDR2 as SNEGSKA (reference sequence). Treatment of the sample: roughly 11-day PBMC culture with coronavirus spike peptide pools or control peptides (ViraFEST assay). With peptide pools, ViraFEST first expanded antigen-specific T cells and afterwards sequenced their TCRs. The medium had half its volume replaced with fresh IL-2 medium on days 3 and 7. The Oncomine TCR Beta short-read assay was applied to DNA of cultured CD4+ T cells. One entry per CDR3 protein, called by TCRdb with MiXCR from the PCR reads. The table lists approximately 14,000 distinct CDR3 sequences, less than 60% of them singletons.

The receptor was derived from a human donor who had recovered from COVID-19. The chain combines TRBV20-1 with TRBJ2-3, with D possibly matching TRBD2 (6 bases). Sequenced material: CD4+ T cells from blood, cultured in vitro, taken before SARS-CoV-2 vaccination. This chain's CDR3 is CSANMGGTRSGTQYF. The CDR3 nucleotides read TGCAGTGCTAATATGGGCGGGACCCGATCCGGTACGCAGTATTTT.